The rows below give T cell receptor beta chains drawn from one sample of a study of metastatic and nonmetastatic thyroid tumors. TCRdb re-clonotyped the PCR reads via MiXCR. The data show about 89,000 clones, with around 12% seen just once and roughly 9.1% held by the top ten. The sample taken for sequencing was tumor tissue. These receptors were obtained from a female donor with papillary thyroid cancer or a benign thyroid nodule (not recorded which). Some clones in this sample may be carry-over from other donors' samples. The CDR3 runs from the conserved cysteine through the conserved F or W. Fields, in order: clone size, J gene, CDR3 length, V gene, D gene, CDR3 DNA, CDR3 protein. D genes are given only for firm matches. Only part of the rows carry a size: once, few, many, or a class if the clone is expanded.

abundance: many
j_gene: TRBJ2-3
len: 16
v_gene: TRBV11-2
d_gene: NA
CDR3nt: TGTGCCAGCAGCTCCCTTTTGAGGGGGAACACAGATACGCAGTATTTT
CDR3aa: CASSSLLRGNTDTQYF

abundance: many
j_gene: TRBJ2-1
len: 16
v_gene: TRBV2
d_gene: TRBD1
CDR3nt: TGTGCCAGCATTACCCTAATTAACAGGGGCCACAATGAGCAGTTCTTC
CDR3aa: CASITLINRGHNEQFF

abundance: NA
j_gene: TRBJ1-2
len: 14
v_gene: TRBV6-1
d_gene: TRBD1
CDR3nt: TGTGCCAGCAGGGGACAGGGCAGCAACTATGGCTACACCTTC
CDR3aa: CASRGQGSNYGYTF

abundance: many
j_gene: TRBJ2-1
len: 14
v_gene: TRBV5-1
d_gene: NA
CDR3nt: TGCGCCAGCAGCTTCCTCGCCGGGAACAATGAGCAGTTCTTC
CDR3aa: CASSFLAGNNEQFF

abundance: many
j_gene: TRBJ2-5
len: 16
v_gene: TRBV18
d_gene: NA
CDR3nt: TGTGCCAGCTCACCCCCCGAAGGTAGCGGAGCCGAGACCCAGTACTTC
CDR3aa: CASSPPEGSGAETQYF

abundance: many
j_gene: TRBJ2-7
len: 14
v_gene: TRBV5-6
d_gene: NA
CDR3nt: TGTGCCAGCAGCTTGGTGGGGGAAGGGCGCGAGCAGTACTTC
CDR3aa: CASSLVGEGREQYF

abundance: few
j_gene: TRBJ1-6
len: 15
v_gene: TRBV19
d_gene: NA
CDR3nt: TGTGCCAGTAGTATTGGCGCTTTATGGAATTCACCCCTGCACTTT
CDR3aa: CASSIGALWNSPLHF

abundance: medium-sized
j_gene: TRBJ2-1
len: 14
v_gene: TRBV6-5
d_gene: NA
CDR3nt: TGTGCCAGCAGTTACTCTAGGGGCTACAATGAGCAGTTCTTC
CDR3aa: CASSYSRGYNEQFF

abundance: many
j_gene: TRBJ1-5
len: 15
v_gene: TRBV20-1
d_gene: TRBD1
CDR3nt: TGCAGTGCTAGAGTTGCTGGGACAGGGGGCATTGGCCAGCATTTT
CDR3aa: CSARVAGTGGIGQHF

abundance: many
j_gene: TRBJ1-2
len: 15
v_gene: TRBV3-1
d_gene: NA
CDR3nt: TGTGCCAGCAGCCAAGGTAGGGGACACGACTATGGCTACACCTTC
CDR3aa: CASSQGRGHDYGYTF

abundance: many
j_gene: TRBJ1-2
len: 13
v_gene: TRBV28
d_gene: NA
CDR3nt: TGTGCCAGCAGGCTCTGGGGGGACTATGGCTACACCTTC
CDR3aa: CASRLWGDYGYTF

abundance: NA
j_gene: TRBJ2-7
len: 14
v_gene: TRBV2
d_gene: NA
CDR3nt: TGTGCCAGCAGACAGAGGGCAAGGCACTACGAGCAGTACTTC
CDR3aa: CASRQRARHYEQYF

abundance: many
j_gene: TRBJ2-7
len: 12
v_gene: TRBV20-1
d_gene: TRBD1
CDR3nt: TGCAGTGCTAGCCTGACAGGGGACGAGCAGTACTTC
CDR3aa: CSASLTGDEQYF

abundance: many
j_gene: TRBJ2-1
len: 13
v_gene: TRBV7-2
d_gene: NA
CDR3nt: TGTGCCAGCAGGGTTGGGTTGGACCATGAGCAGTTCTTC
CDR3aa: CASRVGLDHEQFF

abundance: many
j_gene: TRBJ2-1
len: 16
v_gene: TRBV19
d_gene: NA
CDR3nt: TGTGCCAGTAGTACCCTTTTCGGGAGTACGGACAATGAGCAGTTCTTC
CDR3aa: CASSTLFGSTDNEQFF

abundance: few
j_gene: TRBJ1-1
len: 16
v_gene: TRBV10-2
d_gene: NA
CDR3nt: TGCGCCAGCAGAGACACAGGGACTCTTATGAACACTGAAGCTTTCTTT
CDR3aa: CASRDTGTLMNTEAFF

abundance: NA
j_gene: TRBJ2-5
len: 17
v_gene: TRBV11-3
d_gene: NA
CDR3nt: TGTGCCAGCAGCTCCGGCCGATTGACAGGAGCAAAAGAGACCCAGTACTTC
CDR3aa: CASSSGRLTGAKETQYF

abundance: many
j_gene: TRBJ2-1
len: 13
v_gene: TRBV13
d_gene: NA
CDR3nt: TGTGCCAGCAGCTTAGAAGCTCGGGAGGGGGCGTTCTTC
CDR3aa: CASSLEAREGAFF

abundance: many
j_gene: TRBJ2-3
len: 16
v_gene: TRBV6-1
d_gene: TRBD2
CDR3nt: TGTGCCAGCAGCGACGGCGCTAGCGGGAGGTCAGATACGCAGTATTTT
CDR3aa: CASSDGASGRSDTQYF

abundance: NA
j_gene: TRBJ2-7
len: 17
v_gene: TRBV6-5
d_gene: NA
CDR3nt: TGTGCCAGCAGTTACTCGAGTGGTGGGATAGGGTCCTACGAGAAGTACTTC
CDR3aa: CASSYSSGGIGSYEKYF

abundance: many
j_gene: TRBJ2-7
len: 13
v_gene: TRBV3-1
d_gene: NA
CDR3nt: TGTGCCAGCAGCCAAGTCGATGGCTACGAGCAGTACTTC
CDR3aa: CASSQVDGYEQYF

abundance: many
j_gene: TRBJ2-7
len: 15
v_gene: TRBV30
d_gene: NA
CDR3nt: TGTGCCTGGAGTGTAAGTGTGGAGGGAGGATACGAGCAGTACTTC
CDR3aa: CAWSVSVEGGYEQYF

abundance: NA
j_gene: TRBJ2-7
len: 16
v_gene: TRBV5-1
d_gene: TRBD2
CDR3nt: TGCGCCAGCAGCTTGGCCACTAGCGGGAGTACGTTCGATCAGTACTTC
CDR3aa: CASSLATSGSTFDQYF

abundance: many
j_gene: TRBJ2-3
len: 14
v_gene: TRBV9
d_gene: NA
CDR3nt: TGTGCCAGCAGCGTAGTTGATCATCGGGTGGAGCAGTATTTT
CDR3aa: CASSVVDHRVEQYF

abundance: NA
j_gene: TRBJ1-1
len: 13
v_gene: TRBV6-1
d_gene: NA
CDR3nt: TGTGCCAGCAGCCCATCAGTGAGCACTGAAGCTTTCTTT
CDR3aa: CASSPSVSTEAFF

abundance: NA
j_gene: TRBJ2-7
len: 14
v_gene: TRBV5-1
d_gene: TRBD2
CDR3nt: TGTGCCAGCAGCGGAACTAGCGTGAGTTACGAGCAGTACTTC
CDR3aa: CASSGTSVSYEQYF

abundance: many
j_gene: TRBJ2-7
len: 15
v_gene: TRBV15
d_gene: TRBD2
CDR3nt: TGTGCCACCAGCGCCGGGACTAGCGGGACCTACGAGCAGTACTTC
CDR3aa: CATSAGTSGTYEQYF

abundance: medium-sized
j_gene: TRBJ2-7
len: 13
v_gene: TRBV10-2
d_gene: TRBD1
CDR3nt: TGCGCCAGCAGTGTGGGACAGAATTACGAGCAGTACTTC
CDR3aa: CASSVGQNYEQYF

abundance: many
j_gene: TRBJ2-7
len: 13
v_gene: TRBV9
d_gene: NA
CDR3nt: TGTGCCAGCAGCGTAGAACCGAGCTACGAGCAGTACTTC
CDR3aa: CASSVEPSYEQYF

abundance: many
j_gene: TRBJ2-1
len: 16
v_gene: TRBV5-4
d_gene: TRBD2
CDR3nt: TGTGCCAGCAGCTTGGACGGCGGGAGGGCCATCGTTGAGCAGTTCTTC
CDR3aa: CASSLDGGRAIVEQFF

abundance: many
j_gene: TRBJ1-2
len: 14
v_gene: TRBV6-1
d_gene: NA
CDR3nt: TGTGCCAGCAGCAGACGTGACCCCGACCGGGGCTACACCTTC
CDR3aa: CASSRRDPDRGYTF

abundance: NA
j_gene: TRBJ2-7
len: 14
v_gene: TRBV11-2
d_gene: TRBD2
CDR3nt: TGTGCCAGCAGTTATTTAGGGACTAGCTACGAGCAGTACTTC
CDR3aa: CASSYLGTSYEQYF

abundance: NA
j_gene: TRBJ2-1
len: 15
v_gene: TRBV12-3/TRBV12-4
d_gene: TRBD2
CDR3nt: TGTGCAAGCAGTTTAGAGGGCGGGAGGGCGGGGGAGCAGTTCTTC
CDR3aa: CASSLEGGRAGEQFF

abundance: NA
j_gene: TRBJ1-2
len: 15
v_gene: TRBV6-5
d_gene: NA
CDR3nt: TGTGCCAGCAGTTACTCGAGTGAAGGGAATGGTGGCTACACCTTC
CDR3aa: CASSYSSEGNGGYTF

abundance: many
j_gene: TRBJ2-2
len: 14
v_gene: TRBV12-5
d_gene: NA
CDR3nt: TGTGCTAGTGGTTTGGATTTGAGAGTCGGGGAGCTGTTTTTT
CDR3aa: CASGLDLRVGELFF

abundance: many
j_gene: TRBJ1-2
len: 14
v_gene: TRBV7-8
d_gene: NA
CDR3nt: TGTGCCAGCAGCTTAGCGGGGACGGGCTATGGCTACACCTTC
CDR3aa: CASSLAGTGYGYTF

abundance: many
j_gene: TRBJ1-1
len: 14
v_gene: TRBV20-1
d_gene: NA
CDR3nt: TGCAGTGCTAGATCCGCGGCTTTGAACACTGAAGCTTTCTTT
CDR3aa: CSARSAALNTEAFF

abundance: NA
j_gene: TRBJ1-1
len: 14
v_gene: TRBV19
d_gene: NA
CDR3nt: TGTGCCAGTAACGAGGGCAGCCTGAACACTGAAGCTTTCTTT
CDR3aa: CASNEGSLNTEAFF

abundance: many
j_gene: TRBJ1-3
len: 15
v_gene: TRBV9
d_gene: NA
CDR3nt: TGTGCCAGCAGCTTTACAGGAAACTCTGGAAACACCATATATTTT
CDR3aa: CASSFTGNSGNTIYF

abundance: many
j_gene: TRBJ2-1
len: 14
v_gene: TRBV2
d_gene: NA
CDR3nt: TGTGCCAGCAACGGGCTCGCTTCGGAAGTGGTACAGTTCTTC
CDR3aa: CASNGLASEVVQFF

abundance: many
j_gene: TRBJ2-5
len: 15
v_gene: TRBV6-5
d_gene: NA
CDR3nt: TGTGCCAGCAGTTATGGCGGCCGCTTTCAAGAGACCCAGTACTTC
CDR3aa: CASSYGGRFQETQYF

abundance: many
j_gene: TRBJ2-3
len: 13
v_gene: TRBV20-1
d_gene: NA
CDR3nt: TGCAGTGCTAGAACGGAGGGGGCTGATACGCAGTATTTT
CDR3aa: CSARTEGADTQYF

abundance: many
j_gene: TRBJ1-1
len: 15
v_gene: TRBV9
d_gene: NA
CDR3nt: TGTGCCAGCAGCGCCCCACAGGGCCAGAACACTGAAGCTTTCTTT
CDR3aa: CASSAPQGQNTEAFF

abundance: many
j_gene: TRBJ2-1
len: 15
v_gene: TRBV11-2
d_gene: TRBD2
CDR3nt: TGTGCCAGCAGCTTAGTAGGGACTAGCGGAAATGAGCAGTTCTTC
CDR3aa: CASSLVGTSGNEQFF

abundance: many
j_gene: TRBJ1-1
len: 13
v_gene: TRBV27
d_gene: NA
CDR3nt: TGTGCCAGCTTCCTCGGGGCCTACACTGAAGCTTTCTTT
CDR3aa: CASFLGAYTEAFF

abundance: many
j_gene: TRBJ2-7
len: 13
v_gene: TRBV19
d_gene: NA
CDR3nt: TGTGCCAGTAGTTCGGGACACATCTACGAGCAGTACTTC
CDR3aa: CASSSGHIYEQYF

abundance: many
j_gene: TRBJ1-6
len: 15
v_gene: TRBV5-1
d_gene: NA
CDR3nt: TGCGCCAGCAGCTTGGGGGAACTGGCAATTTCACCCCTCCACTTT
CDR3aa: CASSLGELAISPLHF

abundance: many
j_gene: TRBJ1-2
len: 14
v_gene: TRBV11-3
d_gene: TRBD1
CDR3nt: TGTGCCAGCAGCTTAGATCGGACAGGGCGCGGCTACACCTTC
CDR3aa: CASSLDRTGRGYTF

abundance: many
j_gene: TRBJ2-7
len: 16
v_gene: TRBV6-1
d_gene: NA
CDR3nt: TGTGCCAGCAGTCCGAGGGGGGCGGGAACTACCTACGAGCAGTACTTC
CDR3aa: CASSPRGAGTTYEQYF